There are many counts of the clone carrying this T cell receptor beta chain. Its antigen is unknown. V lost 0 bases to trimming and J lost 9 bases; unmatched junction nucleotides: 5. Germline values: CDR1 SGHRS, CDR2 YFSETQ. The length of the CDR3 is 15 residues. TCRdb reprocessed the multiplex PCR reads via MiXCR and lists one record per CDR3 protein. This table has 200,000 or so distinct CDR3 sequences, over 25% appearing once. The lymph nodes were axillary draining lymph nodes from breast cancer patients. The data originate from a study of breast tumors, draining lymph nodes, adjacent tissues. General study results and limits: Luminal-like breast cancer showed significantly greater tumor-nontumor repertoire similarity than basal-like breast cancer did.

The V call is TRBV5-1, the J call TRBJ2-1, with 11 bases matching TRBD1. The sample comprised axillary lymph node tissue. The sequence was collected from a female donor with breast cancer. Some clones in this sample may be carry-over from other donors' samples. CDR3 sequence: CASSLAGTGGSEQFF. CDR3 bases: TGCGCCAGCAGCTTGGCAGGGACAGGGGGTAGTGAGCAGTTCTTC. The variable domain in full, with the rest retrieved from reference TRBV5-1 and TRBJ2-1, is KAGVTQTPRYLIKTRGQQVTLSCSPISGHRSVSWYQQTPGQGLQFLFEYFSETQRNKGNFPGRFSGRQFSNSRSEMNVSTLELGDSALYLCASSLAGTGGSEQFFGPGTRLTVL.